Listed here are 15 T cell receptor beta chains from one sample, sequenced in a study of CD8 T cells in ankylosing spondylitis. TCRdb redid the calling of the 5' RACE reads with MiXCR, one entry per CDR3 protein. In the table there are about 250,000 distinct CDR3 sequences, roughly 32% of which are singletons. Sequencing was done on a sample of blood, either unsorted or a sorted T cell fraction (not recorded which). The receptors stem from a male donor with ankylosing spondylitis or in good health (not recorded which).

This clonotype was seen only a few times. The gene calls are TRBV20-1 and TRBJ1-1; 7 bases align to TRBD1. In germline, CDR1 is DFQATT, CDR2 SNEGSKA (reference sequence). V trimming: 3 bases; J trimming: 1 base; junction bases outside the gene matches: 8. The CDR3 totals 15 residues. The CDR3 sequence: CSARGGGGTNTEAFF. CDR3 coding DNA: TGCAGTGCTAGGGGAGGAGGGGGCACGAACACTGAAGCTTTCTTT.

This sequence joins TRBV10-3 and TRBJ1-6; D is ambiguous. Germline assignment: CDR1 ENHRY and CDR2 SYGVKD. The CDR3 totals 14 residues. V was trimmed by 8 bases and J by 0 bases, leaving 8 bases between them. The DNA of the CDR3 is TGTGCCATCGGGAGGAGCTCCTATAATTCACCCCTCCACTTT. It codes for CAIGRSSYNSPLHF.

This clonotype was detected a few times. J is TRBJ2-3 and V is TRBV7-2; a weak D match, TRBD2 (5 bases). Germline-derived CDR1 and CDR2 are SGHTA and FQGNSA. This CDR3 spans 14 amino acids. V was clipped by 1 base and J by 8 bases, with 13 bases between them. CDR3: CASSLGPGGRTQYF. The CDR3 region has the DNA TGTGCCAGCAGCTTAGGTCCCGGCGGGCGTACGCAGTATTTT.

The V and J genes are TRBV5-6 and TRBJ2-1; D is unresolved. Per germline, CDR1 SGHDT and CDR2 YYEEEE. V shed 3 bases and J shed 8 bases, with 18 bases lying between them. The CDR3 spans 15 residues. The DNA of the CDR3 is TGTGCCAGCAGCTGGGGATTCGGGCAGGCCGATGAGCAGTTCTTC. Encoded protein: CASSWGFGQADEQFF.

In this sample, this clonotype turned up a few times. The V and J genes are TRBV29-1 and TRBJ2-3, with D perhaps TRBD1 or TRBD2 (5 bases each). CDR1 is SQVTM and CDR2 is ANQGSEA in the germline V gene. Trimming stripped 3 bases from V and 1 base from J, with 11 bases between. CDR3 length equals 14 residues. CDR3: CSVDGGSGTDTQYF. The CDR3 coding sequence is TGCAGCGTTGATGGGGGTAGTGGCACAGATACGCAGTATTTT.

V gene TRBV20-1 combines with J gene TRBJ1-5; no clear D gene. Germline V gene sequence: CDR1 DFQATT, CDR2 SNEGSKA (reference sequence). The length of the CDR3 is 13 residues. Trimming shortened V by 4 bases and J by 0 bases, and 7 bases separated the two germline ends. CDR3 bases: TGCAGTGCTACCGACTATAGCAATCAGCCCCAGCATTTT. Amino acids: CSATDYSNQPQHF.

The chain carries TRBV14 and TRBJ1-5; 7 bases map to TRBD1. This CDR3 has 15 amino acids. Trimming cost V 1 base and J 3 bases; bases outside gene matches: 3. The germline V gene encodes CDR1 SGHDN and CDR2 FVKESK. CDR3 coding DNA: TGTGCCAGCAGCCAAGGACAGGGCAACAATCAGCCCCAGCATTTT. Its protein product is CASSQGQGNNQPQHF.

The sample holds a few counts of this clonotype. V usage is TRBV10-3 and J usage is TRBJ1-1; TRBD1 aligns across 12 bases. Germline CDR1 ENHRY, CDR2 SYGVKD. The length of the CDR3 is 15 residues. J gave up 5 bases and V 4 bases, and 5 bases lay outside the gene matches. The DNA for the CDR3 is TGTGCCATCAGTGGGGGACAGGGGGCATGGACTGAAGCTTTCTTT. Translated, it gives CAISGGQGAWTEAFF.

This chain connects TRBV29-1 to TRBJ2-7; D remains ambiguous. In germline, CDR1 is SQVTM, CDR2 ANQGSEA. The CDR3 consists of 13 residues. Trimming stripped 7 bases from V and 1 base from J, with 14 bases between. CDR3 amino acids: CSALRGDSYEQYF. In nucleotides, the CDR3 is TGCAGCGCCCTACGTGGGGATTCCTACGAGCAGTACTTC.

This clonotype was counted at least ten times. The CDR3 loop is CASSSGANNEQFF. DNA for the CDR3: TGTGCCAGCTCCTCAGGGGCAAACAATGAGCAGTTCTTC. The rearrangement links TRBV6-4 to TRBJ2-1; a possible D gene is TRBD1 (6 bases). This CDR3 comprises 13 residues. The V and J ends lost 8 bases and 5 bases respectively, with 13 bases between them. In germline, CDR1 is MRHNA, CDR2 SNTAGT.

The chain carries TRBV9 and TRBJ1-4, with TRBD1 matching over 8 bases. The CDR3 sequence is 15 residues long. V lost 4 bases and J lost 7; bases outside the gene matches: 9. Germline loops: CDR1 SGDLS, CDR2 YYNGEE. The CDR3 DNA reads TGTGCCAGCAGCACTGCAGGGGGCGCCGGTGAAAAACTGTTTTTT. Its protein is CASSTAGGAGEKLFF. The full variable domain, rest sourced from reference TRBV9 and TRBJ1-4, is DSGVTQTPKHLITATGQRVTLRCSPRSGDLSVYWYQQSLDQGLQFLIQYYNGEERAKGNILERFSAQQFPDLHSELNLSSLELGDSALYFCASSTAGGAGEKLFFGSGTQLSVL.

This chain's CDR3 is CASSLEFGTYEQYF. The CDR3 DNA follows: TGTGCCAGCAGCTTGGAGTTCGGGACGTACGAGCAGTACTTC. The chain has TRBV5-5 and TRBJ2-7, with D possibly being TRBD1 or TRBD2 (5 bases each). CDR1 SGHKS and CDR2 YYEKEE come from the germline V gene (reference sequence). V was cut by 0 bases and J by 4 bases, with 11 bases left in between. This CDR3 has 14 residues.

In this sample, this clonotype turned up a few times. This sequence joins TRBV4-1 and TRBJ2-3; D is unresolved. Trimming removed 3 bases at V and 2 bases at J, with 9 bases between. Germline CDR1 reads MGHRA; CDR2 reads YSYEKL. CDR3 length equals 14 residues. CDR3 amino acids: CASSHLTYTDTQYF. CDR3 nucleotide sequence: TGCGCCAGCAGCCACCTGACCTACACAGATACGCAGTATTTT.

This clonotype was recorded at least ten times. The gene calls are TRBV28 and TRBJ2-3; the match to TRBD1 covers 9 bases. Germline V gives CDR1 MDHEN, CDR2 SYDVKM. Unmatched junction bases numbered 7, after V lost 10 bases and J lost 5 bases. The CDR3 contains 13 residues. This CDR3 is CATLTGGKDTQYF. The CDR3 DNA sequence: TGTGCCACCCTAACAGGGGGCAAAGATACGCAGTATTTT.

V is TRBV6-1 and J is TRBJ2-7, with D possibly being TRBD1 (6 bases). The germline gives CDR1 MNHNS, CDR2 SASEGT. This CDR3 is 16 amino acids long. V shed 5 bases and J shed 7 bases, with 24 bases lying between them. CDR3 loop: CASSRGIGGPRGEQYF. The CDR3, as DNA: TGTGCCAGCAGTAGGGGGATTGGTGGTCCCCGGGGTGAGCAGTACTTC.